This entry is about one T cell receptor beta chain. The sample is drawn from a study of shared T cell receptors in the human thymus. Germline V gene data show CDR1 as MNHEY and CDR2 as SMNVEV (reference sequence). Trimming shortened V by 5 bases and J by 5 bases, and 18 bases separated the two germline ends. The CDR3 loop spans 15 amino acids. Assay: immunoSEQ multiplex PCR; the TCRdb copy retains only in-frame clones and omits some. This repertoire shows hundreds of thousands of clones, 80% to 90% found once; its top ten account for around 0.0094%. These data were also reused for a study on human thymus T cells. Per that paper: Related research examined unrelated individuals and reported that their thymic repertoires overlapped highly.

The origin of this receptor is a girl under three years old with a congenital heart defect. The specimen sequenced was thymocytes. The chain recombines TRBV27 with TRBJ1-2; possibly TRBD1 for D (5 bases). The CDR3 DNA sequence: TGTGCCAGCAGTCCCCTCGGGGGTTGGATTTATGGCTACACCTTC. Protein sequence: CASSPLGGWIYGYTF.